This T cell receptor beta chain comes out of a study of T cells after posttransplantation cyclophosphamide listed by TCRdb under 2016. Turning to the overall study: Using TRB sequencing, the study followed how the T cell repertoire reconstituted after myeloablative bone marrow transplantation in which posttransplantation cyclophosphamide served as GVHD prophylaxis. Samples from under 40 PTCy-treated patients and approximately 16 related bone marrow donors of those patients were subjected to antigen receptor sequencing. Blood from all 35 or so PTCy patients with 1-year posttransplant specimens was subjected to TRB sequencing. TRB sequencing was also done on up to about 3 additional blood samples from 2 to 5.2 years after transplant in 3 patients, and on pretransplant blood from a handful of patients. Because TRA and TRB clonality were tightly correlated in several samples, subsequent TCR analyses were focused on TRB only. Public TRB sequences were checked against a database of over 3,000 sequences associated with responses to pathogens, tumor antigens, self-antigens and alloantigens. Results the study describes overall, beyond this receptor: Across 45 or so patients, TRB clonality was highly associated with recipient CMV seropositivity and CMV reactivation, and PTCy diversity was similar to diversity in CNI/methotrexate controls. Donor-recipient similarity was low at 1-2 months but increased during the first year, and donor CD8+ memory clones often dominated later blood repertoires. The TRB repertoires of T cells infiltrating skin or the GI tract showed only limited overlap with the TRB repertoires found in blood.

As regards this clone: It has no known antigen specificity. No clone much larger than this one lies a single base away; base qualities are absent.

TRB sequencing used genomic DNA with the immunoSEQ assay at survey resolution or the hsTCRB kit. In the original analysis: Initial read processing used immunoSEQ software, and repertoire analyses used the LymphoSeq R package. Clonality was computed as 1 minus normalized Shannon entropy, and a Gini coefficient was also calculated for each TRB dataset. To infer phenotypes in unsorted samples, TRB sequences from sorted subsets of the recipient or donor were mapped onto unsorted samples from the same recipient. TCRdb re-hosts the immuneACCESS table, in-frame sequences only. Its copies lack some clones; in the studies checked, an unresolved V gene accounts for under half of them, and the cause for the rest is not known. The V and J calls and clone size were taken over from that table, and D and trimming were inferred from the DNA. The sample records about 31,000 clones, around 90% of which are singletons. Of the sample, 0.24% falls within the top ten clones.

Viable CD3+CD4+ or CD3+CD8+ cells that were CCR7+CD45RA+CD45RO-CD95-CD27+CD28+ were classified as naive T cells. Related bone marrow donors provided peripheral blood samples on the day of marrow donation. Mononuclear cells from peripheral blood and bone marrow were separated by Ficoll-Hypaque density centrifugation and then cryopreserved. CD4+ and CD8+ T cells, including naive and memory subsets, were sorted by FACS using a FACSAria II. From its cysteine to its phenylalanine, the CDR3 spans 13 amino acids. CDR3 DNA only is kept here, 39 bases in frame from base 1. Via the germline V gene, CDR1 is SGHDT and CDR2 YYEEEE. V was cut back by 7 bases and J by 10 bases, leaving a gap of 20 bases between them.

This clonotype originated in a woman aged 55-69 years in good health, CMV-negative, and a related stem cell transplant donor. What was sequenced was naive CD4+ T cells sorted from PBMCs. The sequence links TRBV5-6 to TRBJ1-1; the D gene is unclear. The nucleotide sequence is TGTGCCAGCTCCCTCCAACTAGGACTCGGAGCTTTCTTT. Translated, this is CASSLQLGLGAFF. Supplemented by the reference TRBV5-6 and TRBJ1-1 proteins around the CDR3, the complete variable domain is DAGVTQSPTHLIKTRGQQVTLRCSPKSGHDTVSWYQQALGQGPQFIFQYYEEEERQRGNFPDRFSGHQFPNYSSELNVNALLLGDSALYLCASSLQLGLGAFFGQGTRLTVV.